Detailed here is one T cell receptor (beta chain). Its antigen remains unknown. The source of the sample is a study of vaccination effects on CD4 cells after COVID-19. Germline V gene lookup returns CDR1 SEHNR and CDR2 FQNEAQ (reference sequence). The V end was cut by 2 bases, the J end by 0 bases, with 7 bases between. The CDR3 is 14 residues long. Subsequent to a culture period of under twelve days, CD4+ T cells were isolated. This individual tested PCR-positive for SARS-CoV-2 infection between March and December 2020. The vaccine given was either BNT162b2 or mRNA-1273, in two doses. Repertoires were generated with immunoSEQ multiplex PCR, while TCRdb's copy carries only in-frame clones and drops some. Here the sample spans about 44,000 clones, just over 75% being singletons.

The sequenced sample was CD4+ T cells from PBMCs cultured without peptide, obtained after COVID-19 vaccination. V and J are TRBV7-9 and TRBJ1-1, with D uncertain. This receptor was identified in a human donor who had a prior SARS-CoV-2 infection. The CDR3 nucleotides read TGTGCCAGCAGCTTATACAGCGTGAACACTGAAGCTTTCTTT. It is translated as CASSLYSVNTEAFF.